What follows are 14 T cell receptor beta chains derived from one specimen sequenced in a study of T cells after yellow fever vaccination. TCRdb reanalysed the 5' RACE reads using MiXCR and keeps one entry per CDR3 protein. Among around 400,000 distinct CDR3 sequences listed, roughly 10% were seen once. The material was PBMCs, obtained on the day of the first yellow fever vaccination. Every receptor here comes from a man younger than 30 who received the YFV17D yellow fever vaccine.

This chain joins TRBV6-5 and TRBJ2-7; 8 bases match TRBD1. The CDR3 is 15 residues long. Per germline, CDR1 MNHEY and CDR2 SVGAGI. V lost 0 bases to trimming and J lost 1 base; unmatched junction nucleotides: 2. The CDR3 loop reads CASSYSGDRSYEQYF. The CDR3 region has the DNA TGTGCCAGCAGTTACTCGGGGGACAGGTCCTACGAGCAGTACTTC.

The chain combines TRBV6-5 with TRBJ2-5; D may match TRBD1 or TRBD2 (5 bases each). Trimming left V 2 bases short and J 2 bases short, with 9 bases between. This CDR3 region has 14 residues. The V gene's germline CDR1 is MNHEY and CDR2 SVGAGI. The CDR3 protein is CASSYRGPQETQYF. For the CDR3, the DNA is TGTGCCAGCAGTTACAGGGGACCACAAGAGACCCAGTACTTC.

This chain connects TRBV10-3 to TRBJ2-1, with 13 positions matching TRBD2. The CDR3 length is 17 residues. The germline gives CDR1 ENHRY, CDR2 SYGVKD. The V segment lost 9 bases and the J segment 5 bases; nucleotides outside the gene matches: 13. The chain's CDR3 is CAIRTSGGPSGDNEQFF. The CDR3 coding sequence is TGTGCCATAAGGACTAGCGGGGGTCCCTCGGGAGACAATGAGCAGTTCTTC.

In its sample, this clonotype was seen once. The chain recombines TRBV10-3 with TRBJ2-5; D unclear. Trimming took off 6 bases at V and 5 bases at J, with 25 bases between the two ends. The CDR3 totals 17 residues. Germline V gene lookup returns CDR1 ENHRY and CDR2 SYGVKD. The CDR3 DNA reads TGTGCCATCAGCCCCGGGCTCCTCTGCGTGCCGCTGGAGACCCAGTACTTC. Translated: CAISPGLLCVPLETQYF.

There are a few counts of this clonotype. The chain employs TRBV20-1 and TRBJ1-2; TRBD1 matches 7 bases. Germline V gives CDR1 DFQATT, CDR2 SNEGSKA (reference sequence). The V segment lost 6 bases and the J segment 7 bases; nucleotides outside the gene matches: 5. The CDR3 spans 11 residues. In DNA, the CDR3 is TGCAGTGCAACCGGACAGGTTGGCTACACCTTC. This codes for CSATGQVGYTF.

This clonotype was recorded a few times. The chain combines TRBV11-2 with TRBJ1-5; 8 bases agree with TRBD1. Germline CDR1 reads SGHAT; CDR2 reads FQNNGV. This CDR3 has 14 amino acids. The J segment lost 5 bases and the V segment lost 5 bases, leaving 5 bases of the junction unmatched. This CDR3 reads CASSRTGGHQPQHF. CDR3 in DNA: TGTGCCAGCAGCCGAACAGGGGGGCATCAGCCCCAGCATTTT.

This clonotype was seen a handful of times. The chain combines TRBV29-1 with TRBJ1-4, with D unclear. The CDR3 totals 13 residues. CDR1 and CDR2 from the germline V gene are SQVTM and ANQGSEA. Trimming cost V 3 bases and J 6 bases, with 11 bases left between them. In nucleotides, the CDR3 is TGCAGCGTTGACCCAAACGCGGATGAAAAACTGTTTTTT. Translating gives CSVDPNADEKLFF.

The chain carries TRBV12-3 or TRBV12-4 and TRBJ1-1, with TRBD1 as a possible D gene (5 bases). There are 13 residues in the CDR3. V dropped 7 bases and J dropped 7 bases, with 16 bases sitting between them. DNA of the CDR3: TGTGCCAGCACCACTCGGCGGGGGGGTGAAGCTTTCTTT. This sequence encodes CASTTRRGGEAFF.

This clonotype was observed at least ten times. CDR3 region: CSVETGTGKDTQYF. The DNA for the CDR3 is TGCAGCGTGGAAACCGGGACAGGGAAGGATACGCAGTATTTT. The V gene is TRBV29-1, the J gene TRBJ2-3; 9 nucleotides agree with TRBD1. This CDR3 contains 14 residues. The J segment lost 6 bases and the V segment lost 6 bases, leaving 10 bases of the junction unmatched. Germline V lookup: CDR1 SQVTM, CDR2 ANQGSEA.

The chain has TRBV20-1 and TRBJ2-5, with 9 bases identical to TRBD2. The ends lost 3 bases at V and 4 bases at J; junction bases unmatched: 3. Germline V CDR1 and CDR2: DFQATT, SNEGSKA (reference sequence). There are 13 residues in the CDR3. The CDR3 protein is CSARAGGRETQYF. CDR3 nucleotides: TGCAGTGCTAGGGCGGGGGGGCGAGAGACCCAGTACTTC.

This chain joins TRBV7-9 and TRBJ2-5; D might be TRBD1 or TRBD2, each matching 7 bases. The ends were cut back, 5 bases at V and 5 bases at J, with 15 bases in the middle. Germline V gives CDR1 SEHNR, CDR2 FQNEAQ (reference sequence). This CDR3 is 14 amino acids long. The CDR3 spells CASSPRGRVETQYF. Here the CDR3 DNA reads TGTGCCAGCAGCCCCAGGGGGAGGGTGGAGACCCAGTACTTC.

This chain joins TRBV6-1 and TRBJ1-3, with D maybe TRBD1 (6 bases). Trimming removed 4 bases from V and 2 bases from J, with 12 bases in between. CDR1 is MNHNS and CDR2 is SASEGT in the germline V gene. CDR3 length equals 15 residues. The CDR3 DNA is TGTGCCAGCAGTGCTTTCTCAGGGGCTGGAAACACCATATATTTT. Residues: CASSAFSGAGNTIYF.

This clonotype is a singleton in its sample. This rearrangement joins TRBV20-1 to TRBJ1-4, with 9 positions matching TRBD1. CDR1 DFQATT and CDR2 SNEGSKA come from the germline V gene (reference sequence). This CDR3 spans 16 amino acids. With 4 bases clipped from V and 3 bases from J, the junction kept 9 bases outside the gene matches. The CDR3 sequence: CSANSPGTGPNEKLFF. The CDR3 nucleotides read TGCAGTGCTAACTCTCCCGGGACAGGGCCTAATGAAAAACTGTTTTTT.

CDR3 coding DNA: TGTGCCAGCGCGAACCCATACGAGCAGTACTTC. Encoded protein: CASANPYEQYF. V is TRBV6-2 or TRBV6-3 and J is TRBJ2-7; D uncertain. The CDR3 has 11 residues. CDR1 is MNHEY and CDR2 is SVGEGT in the germline V gene. Trimming shortened V by 8 bases and J by 4 bases, and 9 bases separated the two germline ends.